This TCR beta chain stems from a study of T cells in narcolepsy. Study summary: Donors had narcolepsy type 1 or type 2, or were healthy controls. Study-level findings and limits: Autoreactive HCRT-specific and TRIB2-specific clonotypes were marked in same-patient CSF-versus-blood CD4+ comparisons. Some memory CD4+ repertoires had no autoreactive clone sequences. Autoreactive clonotypes reportedly recurred in blood of same and different patients, not controls.

With respect to this clone: Its antigen is still unknown.

The data were produced by immunoSEQ multiplex PCR, yet TCRdb's version contains in-frame clones alone and is incomplete. The sample carries tens of thousands of clones, around 90% recorded once. The sample comprised CD45RA- memory CD4+ T cells from PBMCs. The TCR comes from a human donor with narcolepsy.

As DNA, the CDR3 is TGCGCCAGCAGCTTGGTTGAGGCTGAGCAGTTCTTC. Its protein is CASSLVEAEQFF. The genes are TRBV5-1 and TRBJ2-1; unclear D gene. Germline CDR1 and CDR2: SGHRS and YFSETQ. The CDR3 has 12 residues. The V end lost 0 bases, the J end lost 9 bases, and 7 bases lay between the germline ends.